Listed below are T cell receptor beta chains from one sample, sequenced in a study of T-cell memory formation after mild COVID-19. Each CDR3 protein gets one entry after TCRdb re-called the 5' RACE reads with MiXCR. This sample yields roughly 110,000 distinct CDR3 sequences, of which about 15% are seen a single time; 39% belongs to the top ten. Sequencing was carried out using PBMCs or a T cell subset sorted from them (not recorded which). The receptors here all came from a man younger than 35 who had mild COVID-19 (a few samples of this study predate the infection). Cell type and time point are not known. Both conserved end residues are part of each CDR3. A D gene is named only where the DNA matches it firmly. Where a row states a size, it is once, few, many or the class of an expanded clone; other rows omit it.

size: .
D: .
V: TRBV27
J: TRBJ2-1
DNA: TGTGCCAGCGCTGGAGATGAGCAGTTCTTC
CDR3: CASAGDEQFF

size: .
D: .
V: TRBV3-1
J: TRBJ1-2
DNA: TGTGCCAGCAGTCCCCCCGACAGTTATGGCTACACCTTC
CDR3: CASSPPDSYGYTF

size: few
D: TRBD2
V: TRBV4-1
J: TRBJ2-5
DNA: TGCGCCAGCAGCCAAGGTCAAGCGGGGGACCAAGAGACCCAGTACTTC
CDR3: CASSQGQAGDQETQYF

size: many
D: .
V: TRBV20-1
J: TRBJ2-7
DNA: TGCAGTGCTAGCGAACAGGGTCAAGAGCAGTACTTC
CDR3: CSASEQGQEQYF

size: many
D: .
V: TRBV7-2
J: TRBJ2-6
DNA: TGTGCCAGCAGCTTAAGGACTCCCCTTAGGTCTGGGGCCAACGTCCTGACTTTC
CDR3: CASSLRTPLRSGANVLTF

size: few
D: .
V: TRBV7-6
J: TRBJ2-1
DNA: TGTGCCAGCAGCCACCTGGGGGTGGCCGATGAGCAGTTCTTC
CDR3: CASSHLGVADEQFF

size: few
D: .
V: TRBV7-9
J: TRBJ2-3
DNA: TGTGCCACCCGTGGGGGGCCCGGGGACACAGATACGCAGTATTTT
CDR3: CATRGGPGDTDTQYF

size: many
D: .
V: TRBV7-3
J: TRBJ1-2
DNA: TGTGCCAGCAGCTTAGATAGAAAGGACGGCTACACCTTC
CDR3: CASSLDRKDGYTF

size: few
D: .
V: TRBV19
J: TRBJ2-1
DNA: TGTGCCAGTAGTCCGACTAGTAATGAGCAGTTCTTC
CDR3: CASSPTSNEQFF

size: few
D: TRBD2
V: TRBV6-5
J: TRBJ2-3
DNA: TGTGCCAGCAGTCCTCAGGGACTAGCGACAGATACGCAGTATTTT
CDR3: CASSPQGLATDTQYF

size: many
D: TRBD2
V: TRBV6-6
J: TRBJ2-1
DNA: TGTGCCAGCAGTTACTCTGTAGCGGGGGAGTACAATGAGCAGTTCTTC
CDR3: CASSYSVAGEYNEQFF

size: few
D: .
V: TRBV4-1
J: TRBJ1-5
DNA: TGCGCCAGCAGCCAAGGGGCAGGCGTCATCCAGCCCCAGCATTTT
CDR3: CASSQGAGVIQPQHF

size: .
D: .
V: TRBV28
J: TRBJ1-5
DNA: TGTGCCAGCAGCCTAGGGACACCTAATCAGCCCCAGCATTTT
CDR3: CASSLGTPNQPQHF

size: few
D: .
V: TRBV12-3/TRBV12-4
J: TRBJ1-2
DNA: TGTGCCAGCAGGACTACAGGGACGGGTGGCTACACCTTC
CDR3: CASRTTGTGGYTF

size: once
D: .
V: TRBV11-2
J: TRBJ2-1
DNA: TGTGCCAGCAGGGGGGACTTTTCAACCAATGAGCAGTTCTTC
CDR3: CASRGDFSTNEQFF

size: .
D: .
V: TRBV4-2
J: TRBJ1-5
DNA: TGTGCCAGCGGGGTGGGATTAGCTCAGCCCCAGCATTTT
CDR3: CASGVGLAQPQHF